The 2 T cell receptor beta chains given below trace back to one sample, sequenced in a study of OX40 agonist ivuxolimab in advanced cancers. The method was the immunoSEQ multiplex PCR assay. Here the immuneACCESS table is served through TCRdb, limited to in-frame sequences with V and J called. Missing clones are a known gap in these copies; in checked studies unresolved V genes cover under half, and the rest lacks a known reason. Across this sample there are around 15,000 clones, with 80% to 95% seen only once. The biggest ten clones account for roughly 7.2% of the sample. The source material was CD4+ or CD8+ T cells sorted from blood, sampled in a trial of the OX40 agonist ivuxolimab. The receptor set was obtained from an adult with an advanced solid tumor such as melanoma, head and neck, liver or kidney cancer.

The chain is built from TRBV4-3 and TRBJ2-7; tentatively, D is TRBD1 (6 bases). This CDR3 comprises 15 residues. Germline V gene sequence: CDR1 LGHNA, CDR2 YSLEER. The V gene lost 0 bases and the J gene lost 3 bases, with 12 bases spanning the gap. The CDR3 bases are TGCGCCAGCAGCCAAGATCGAGACAGGTACTACGAGCAGTACTTC. Its translation: CASSQDRDRYYEQYF.

The chain carries TRBV9 and TRBJ2-7; tentatively, D is TRBD1 or TRBD2 (5 bases each). The germline CDR1 and CDR2 sequences are SGDLS and YYNGEE. V lost 0 bases to trimming and J lost 0 bases, with 7 bases between them. This CDR3 region has 14 residues. CDR3 in amino acids: CASSVGGSSYEQYF. CDR3 bases: TGTGCCAGCAGCGTAGGGGGGAGCTCCTACGAGCAGTACTTC.